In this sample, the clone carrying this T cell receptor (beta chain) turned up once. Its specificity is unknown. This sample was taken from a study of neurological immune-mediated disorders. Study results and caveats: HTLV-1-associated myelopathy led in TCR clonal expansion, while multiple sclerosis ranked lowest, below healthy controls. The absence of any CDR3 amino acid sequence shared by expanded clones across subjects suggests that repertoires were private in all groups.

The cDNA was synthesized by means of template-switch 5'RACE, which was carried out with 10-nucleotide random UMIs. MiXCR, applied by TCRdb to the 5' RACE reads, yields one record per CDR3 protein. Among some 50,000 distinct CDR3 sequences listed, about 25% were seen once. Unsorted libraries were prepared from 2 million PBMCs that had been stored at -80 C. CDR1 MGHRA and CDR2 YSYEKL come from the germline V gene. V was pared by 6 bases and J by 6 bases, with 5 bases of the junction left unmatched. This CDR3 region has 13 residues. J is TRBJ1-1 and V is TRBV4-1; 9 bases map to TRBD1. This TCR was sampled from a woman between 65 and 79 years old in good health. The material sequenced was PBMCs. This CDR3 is CASRLQGAAEAFF. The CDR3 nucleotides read TGCGCCAGCAGGCTACAGGGGGCGGCTGAAGCTTTCTTT.